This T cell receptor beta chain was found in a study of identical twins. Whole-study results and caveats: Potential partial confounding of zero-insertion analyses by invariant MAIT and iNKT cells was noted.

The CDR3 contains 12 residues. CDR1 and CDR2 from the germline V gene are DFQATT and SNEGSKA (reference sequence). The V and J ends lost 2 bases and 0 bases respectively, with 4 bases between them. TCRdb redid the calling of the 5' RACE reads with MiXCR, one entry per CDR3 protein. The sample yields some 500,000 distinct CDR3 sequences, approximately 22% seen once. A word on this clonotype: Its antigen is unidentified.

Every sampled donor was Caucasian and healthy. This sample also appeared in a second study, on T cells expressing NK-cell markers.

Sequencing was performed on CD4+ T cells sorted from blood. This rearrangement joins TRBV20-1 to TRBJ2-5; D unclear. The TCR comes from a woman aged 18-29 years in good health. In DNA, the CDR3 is TGCAGTGCTAGACAGAACCAAGAGACCCAGTACTTC. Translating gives CSARQNQETQYF.